This T cell receptor beta chain is from a study of neoadjuvant nivolumab and ipilimumab in lung cancer. As for the study in general: Nivolumab 3 mg/kg was given days 1, 15 and 29, plus ipilimumab 1 mg/kg day 1 in combination.

Sequencing used immunoSEQ multiplex PCR; TCRdb keeps in-frame clones, though not all of them. This sample has around 8,100 clones; about 85% occur once, and the top ten carry 5.5% to 7.5%. Concerning this clone: Its target is unknown.

The CDR3 covers 14 residues. Germline CDR1 reads MNHEY; CDR2 reads SMNVEV (reference sequence). V shed 7 bases, J shed 2 bases, and the junction held 4 bases outside the gene matches. Study findings and constraints: From pretherapy to surgery, tumor richness and clonality rose with dual therapy. TCR richness and clonality were higher in tumors than adjacent uninvolved lung.

This sequence joins TRBV27 and TRBJ1-5; 8 bases are a match to TRBD1. This specimen consisted of adjacent normal lung tissue, obtained after neoadjuvant nivolumab, alone or with ipilimumab, at or shortly before surgery. The TCR originated in an adult with non-small cell lung cancer. Here the CDR3 DNA reads TGTGCCAGCAAGGGACAGGCGGGCAATCAGCCCCAGCATTTT. This codes for CASKGQAGNQPQHF.